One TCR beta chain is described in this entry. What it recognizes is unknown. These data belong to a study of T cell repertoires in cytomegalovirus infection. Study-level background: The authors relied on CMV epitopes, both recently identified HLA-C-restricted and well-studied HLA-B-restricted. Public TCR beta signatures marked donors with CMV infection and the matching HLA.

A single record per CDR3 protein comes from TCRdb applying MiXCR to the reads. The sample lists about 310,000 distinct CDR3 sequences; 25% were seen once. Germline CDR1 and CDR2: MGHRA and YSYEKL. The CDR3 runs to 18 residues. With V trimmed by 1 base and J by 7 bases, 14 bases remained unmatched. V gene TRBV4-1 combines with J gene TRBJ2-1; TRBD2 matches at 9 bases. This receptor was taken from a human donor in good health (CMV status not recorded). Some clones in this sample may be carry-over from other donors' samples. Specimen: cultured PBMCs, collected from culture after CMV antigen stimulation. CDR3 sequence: CASSQVDMGLAATNEQFF. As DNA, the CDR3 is TGCGCCAGCAGCCAAGTCGATATGGGACTAGCCGCGACGAATGAGCAGTTCTTC.